This T cell receptor (beta chain) appears in the sequencing data of a study of cytomegalovirus exposure and HLA in healthy donors. Study-level information: Around 200 million T cells yielded 120 million or so unique TCR beta sequences, as an earlier analysis found. The study, taken as a whole, reports: Upon later analysis, TCR association rates were observed to vary by HLA locus, being highest for DRB1 and lowest for HLA-C.

Researchers ran the PCR with 60 Vbeta and 13 Jbeta primers. Clones were read by immunoSEQ multiplex PCR, and TCRdb kept only the in-frame ones, dropping some. The sample has more than 45,000 clones, 70% seen once; the top ten hold roughly a fifth. This clone came up a few times. What it binds is not known. The V end lost 1 base, the J end lost 5 bases, and 7 bases lay between the germline ends. The CDR3 is 13 residues long. CDR1 is SEHNR, CDR2 FQNEAQ, per germline (reference sequence). The sample comprised PBMCs. The chain combines TRBV7-9 with TRBJ2-3; D is possibly TRBD2 (6 bases). The receptor was isolated from a woman aged 55-69 years in good health and CMV-seropositive. The CDR3 loop is CASSLVGGDTQYF. The CDR3, as DNA: TGTGCCAGCAGCTTAGTCGGGGGAGATACGCAGTATTTT.